Following are 3 T cell receptor beta chains from one sample sequenced in a study of vaccination effects on CD4 cells after COVID-19. Assay: immunoSEQ multiplex PCR; the TCRdb copy retains only in-frame clones and omits some. The sample has some 22,000 clones, about three quarters seen once; the top ten hold more than 3%. Prior to sequencing, the ViraFEST assay stimulated PBMC with viral peptide pools, which expanded the antigen-specific CD4+ T cells. Isolation of CD4+ T cells took place after approximately 10 days of culture. In the vaccine recipients, nucleocapsid antibodies were negative and there was no prior SARS-CoV-2 infection. What these receptors recognize is not known. This specimen was CD4+ T cells from PBMCs cultured with SARS-CoV-2 spike peptides, taken before COVID-19 vaccination. The receptors were gathered from a human donor who received a COVID-19 vaccine.

The V and J genes are TRBV6-2 or TRBV6-3 and TRBJ2-7, with D possibly being TRBD2 (7 bases). V gave up 0 bases and J gave up 3 bases, with 12 bases separating them. This CDR3 has 15 residues. Germline CDR1 and CDR2: MNHEY and SVGEGT. CDR3 DNA sequence: TGTGCCAGCAGTTACTCTGGCGGGGGCCTCTACGAGCAGTACTTC. This gives the protein CASSYSGGGLYEQYF.

This chain joins TRBV19 and TRBJ1-5; 9 nucleotides match TRBD1. The CDR3 sequence is 16 residues long. Germline trimming cut 6 bases from V and 5 bases from J; bases unmatched to any gene: 11. CDR1 and CDR2 (germline): LNHDA, SQIVND (reference sequence). CDR3 sequence: CASRNPGQGYHQPQHF. The CDR3 DNA sequence: TGTGCCAGTAGGAACCCGGGACAGGGATATCATCAGCCCCAGCATTTT.

The chain joins TRBV24-1 to TRBJ1-5; D gene unclear. Per the germline V gene, CDR1 is KGHDR and CDR2 is SFDVKD. Trimming left V 4 bases short and J 0 bases short, with 3 bases between. CDR3 size: 13 residues. Here the CDR3 DNA reads TGTGCCACCAGTGACTATAGCAATCAGCCCCAGCATTTT. Protein product: CATSDYSNQPQHF.